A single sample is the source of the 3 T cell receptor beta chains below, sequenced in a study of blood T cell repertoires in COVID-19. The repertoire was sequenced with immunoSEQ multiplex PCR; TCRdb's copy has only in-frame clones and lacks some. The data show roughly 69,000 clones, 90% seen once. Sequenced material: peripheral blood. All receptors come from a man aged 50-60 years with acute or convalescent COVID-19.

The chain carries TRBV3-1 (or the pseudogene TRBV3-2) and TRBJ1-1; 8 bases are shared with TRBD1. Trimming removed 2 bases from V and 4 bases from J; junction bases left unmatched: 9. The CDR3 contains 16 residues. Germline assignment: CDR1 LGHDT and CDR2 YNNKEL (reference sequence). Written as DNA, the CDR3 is TGTGCCAGCAGCCAAAGGTCTCTGACAGGGGCCACTGAAGCTTTCTTT. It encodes CASSQRSLTGATEAFF.

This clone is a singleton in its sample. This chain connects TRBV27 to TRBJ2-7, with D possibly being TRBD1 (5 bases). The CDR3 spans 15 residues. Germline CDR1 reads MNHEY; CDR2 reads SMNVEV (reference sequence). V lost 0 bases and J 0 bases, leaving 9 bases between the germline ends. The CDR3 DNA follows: TGTGCCAGCAGTTTATCAGACAGTAGCTCCTACGAGCAGTACTTC. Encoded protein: CASSLSDSSSYEQYF.

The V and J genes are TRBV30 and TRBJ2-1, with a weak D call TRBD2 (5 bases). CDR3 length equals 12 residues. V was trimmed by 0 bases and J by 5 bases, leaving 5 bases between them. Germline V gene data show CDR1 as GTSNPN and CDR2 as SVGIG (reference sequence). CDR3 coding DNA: TGTGCCTGGAGTGTCGGGAACAATGAGCAGTTCTTC. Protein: CAWSVGNNEQFF.